The present T cell receptor delta chain was sequenced within a study of gamma-delta chains in newborns, infants, children (dated by TCRdb to about 2019). General notes on the study: According to the study title, microbial exposure causes polyclonal expansion of innate gammadelta T cells right after birth. How innate gammadelta T cell populations in human newborns were shaped by microbial exposure immediately after birth was investigated in the study.

These reads were obtained on an Illumina MiSeq. Clonotypes were called again by TCRdb from the public reads via CATT, and duplicate nucleotide sequences were then merged into one entry. The sample yields 2,000 to 2,500 delta-chain clones; over 8.5% were counted once. The ten largest clones represent around 15% of the sample. The CDR3 holds 21 amino acids from the cysteine to the phenylalanine. Only the CDR3 portion is preserved as DNA: 63 bases, with reading frame beginning at the first base. A distance of 32 bases separates the germline ends of V and J, which lose 3 bases and 3 bases respectively. The germline V gene yields TSWWSYY for CDR1 and QGS for CDR2. As to this clone: The target of this receptor is not known. There are no base qualities to consult, and no much larger clone falls within one base.

The sample taken for sequencing was blood. The receptor was derived from a child who was a newborn, infant or young child, either healthy, febrile or measles-vaccinated (not recorded which). Here the chain combines TRDV1 and TRDJ1; matching of 5 bases hints at TRDD3 as the D gene. The nucleotide sequence is given as TGTGCTCTTGGGGATCTAAGGCGTGGCTACGTTCGGTACTGGAGGGCCGATAAACTCATCTTT. Translated, it reads CALGDLRRGYVRYWRADKLIF.